The sequence of this T cell receptor (beta chain) was determined in a study of follicular helper T cells after annual influenza vaccination. CDR3 length: 16 residues. J lost 2 bases, V lost 3 bases, and 3 bases had no gene match. The germline gives CDR1 SNHLY, CDR2 FYNNEI. Regarding time point: 2014-2015 season, pre-vaccination. Here immunoSEQ multiplex PCR was the method, and the copy in TCRdb shows in-frame clones only, minus some. The sample consists of roughly 13,000 clones, under 80% of them appearing once. This material consisted of CXCR5- memory CD4+ T cells sorted from blood, taken on the day of influenza vaccination. This receptor was obtained from an adult who received the influenza vaccine. The chain carries TRBV2 and TRBJ2-1; 11 nucleotides agree with TRBD2. The DNA for the CDR3 is TGTGCCAGCAGTGACCAACTAGCGGGGGCCTACAATGAGCAGTTCTTC. Translating gives CASSDQLAGAYNEQFF. Variable domain in full (rest from reference TRBV2 and TRBJ2-1): EPEVTQTPSHQVTQMGQEVILRCVPISNHLYFYWYRQILGQKVEFLVSFYNNEISEKSEIFDDQFSVERPDGSNFTLKIRSTKLEDSAMYFCASSDQLAGAYNEQFFGPGTRLTVL.